This T cell receptor (beta chain) was recorded in a study of blood T cell repertoires in COVID-19. Sequencing used immunoSEQ multiplex PCR; TCRdb keeps in-frame clones, though not all of them. The sample lists 200,000 to 250,000 clones, about 87% seen once, with about 6% in the top ten. The sequence was collected from a man in his fifties or sixties who had recovered from COVID-19. The sample taken for sequencing was peripheral blood.

The CDR3 reads CASSPPGESTEAFF. CDR3 in DNA: TGTGCCAGCAGCCCTCCGGGGGAAAGCACTGAAGCTTTCTTT. The chain is built from TRBV28 and TRBJ1-1; possible D gene TRBD1, 5 bases. The CDR3 consists of 14 residues. The germline gives CDR1 MDHEN, CDR2 SYDVKM. The germline V and J ends were trimmed by 6 bases and 4 bases, with 15 bases remaining between them.